This T cell receptor beta chain was identified in a study of cytomegalovirus exposure and HLA in healthy donors. Of note for this clone: Its antigen is undetermined.

Donors counted as nominally healthy when sampled, yet unrecorded immune exposures were likely. Findings and caveats of the study: Certain indistinguishable V segments, among them TRBV6-2 and TRBV6-3, were excluded. V- and J-gene trimming of TCR beta was linked (in a later analysis) to a missense DCLRE1C variant. HLA alleles showed associations with about 17,000 TCR beta sequences in a later analysis, at a 0.05 false discovery rate.

PCR was performed using 60 Vbeta and 13 Jbeta primers. The method was immunoSEQ multiplex PCR; TCRdb's version includes in-frame clones alone and lacks a portion of them. The sample includes 180,000 or so clones, 75% to 80% seen only once; the top ten take approximately 2.9%. CDR1 is MNHEY, CDR2 SMNVEV, per germline (reference sequence). This CDR3 is 13 amino acids long. V was pared by 3 bases and J by 7 bases, with 4 bases of the junction left unmatched. The sequence came from a female donor in good health and CMV-seronegative. The chain joins TRBV27 to TRBJ2-5; 8 bases line up with TRBD2. Input material: PBMCs. In DNA, the CDR3 is TGTGCCAGCAGTTTCGGGGGGGGAGGGACCCAGTACTTC. It is translated as CASSFGGGGTQYF.